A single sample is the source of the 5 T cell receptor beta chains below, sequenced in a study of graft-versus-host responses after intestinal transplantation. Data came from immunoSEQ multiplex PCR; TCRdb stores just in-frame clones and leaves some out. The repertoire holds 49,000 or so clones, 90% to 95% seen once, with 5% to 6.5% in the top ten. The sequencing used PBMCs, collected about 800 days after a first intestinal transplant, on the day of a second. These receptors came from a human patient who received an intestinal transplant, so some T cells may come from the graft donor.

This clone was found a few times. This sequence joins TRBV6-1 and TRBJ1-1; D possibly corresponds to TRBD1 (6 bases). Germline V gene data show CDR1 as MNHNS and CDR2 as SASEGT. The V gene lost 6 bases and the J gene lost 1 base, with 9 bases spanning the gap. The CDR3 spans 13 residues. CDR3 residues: CASRDSENTEAFF. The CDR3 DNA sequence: TGTGCCAGCAGGGACAGTGAGAACACTGAAGCTTTCTTT.

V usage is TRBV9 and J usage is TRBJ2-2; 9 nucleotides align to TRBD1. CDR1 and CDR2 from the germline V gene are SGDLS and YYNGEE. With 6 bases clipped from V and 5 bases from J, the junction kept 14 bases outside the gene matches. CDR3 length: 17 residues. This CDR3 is CASNTGGLNKPTGELFF. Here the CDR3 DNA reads TGTGCCAGCAACACAGGGGGCCTTAACAAACCGACCGGGGAGCTGTTTTTT.

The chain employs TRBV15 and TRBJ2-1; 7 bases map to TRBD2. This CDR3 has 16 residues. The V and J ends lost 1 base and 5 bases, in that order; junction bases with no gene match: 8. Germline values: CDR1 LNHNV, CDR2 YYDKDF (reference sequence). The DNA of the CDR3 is TGTGCCACCAGCAGAGCGGATAGCGGGTTCCACAATGAGCAGTTCTTC. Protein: CATSRADSGFHNEQFF. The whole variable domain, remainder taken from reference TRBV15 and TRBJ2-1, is DAMVIQNPRYQVTQFGKPVTLSCSQTLNHNVMYWYQQKSSQAPKLLFHYYDKDFNNEADTPDNFQSRRPNTSFCFLDIRSPGLGDTAMYLCATSRADSGFHNEQFFGPGTRLTVL.

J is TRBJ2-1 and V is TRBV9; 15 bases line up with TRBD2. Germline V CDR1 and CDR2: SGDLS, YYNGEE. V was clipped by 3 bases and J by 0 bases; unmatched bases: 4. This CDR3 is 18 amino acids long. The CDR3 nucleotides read TGTGCCAGCAGCGGGGGACTAGCGGGAGGAACCTCCTACAATGAGCAGTTCTTC. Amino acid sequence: CASSGGLAGGTSYNEQFF.

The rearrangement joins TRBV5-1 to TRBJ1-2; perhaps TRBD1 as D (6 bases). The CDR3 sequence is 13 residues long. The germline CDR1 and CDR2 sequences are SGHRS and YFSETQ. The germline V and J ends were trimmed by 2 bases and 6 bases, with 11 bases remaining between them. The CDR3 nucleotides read TGCGCCAGCAGCTTTGAAAGGGGGGATGGCTACACCTTC. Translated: CASSFERGDGYTF.